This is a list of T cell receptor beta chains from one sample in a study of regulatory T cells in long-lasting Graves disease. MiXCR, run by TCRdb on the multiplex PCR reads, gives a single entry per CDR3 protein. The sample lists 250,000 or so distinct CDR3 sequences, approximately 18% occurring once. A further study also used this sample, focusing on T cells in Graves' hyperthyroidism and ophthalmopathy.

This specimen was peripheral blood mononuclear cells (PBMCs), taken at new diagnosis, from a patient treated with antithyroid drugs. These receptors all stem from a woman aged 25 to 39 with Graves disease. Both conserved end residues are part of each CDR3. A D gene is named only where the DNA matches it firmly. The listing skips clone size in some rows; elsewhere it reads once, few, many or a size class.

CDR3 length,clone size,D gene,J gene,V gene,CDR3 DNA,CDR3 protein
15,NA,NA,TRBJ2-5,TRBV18,TGTGCCAGCTCACCACCACAGCCTAACCAAGAGACCCAGTACTTC,CASSPPQPNQETQYF
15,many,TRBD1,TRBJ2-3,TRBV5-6,TGTGCCAGCAGCGCAGGGGGCCCGGGGGCAGATACGCAGTATTTT,CASSAGGPGADTQYF
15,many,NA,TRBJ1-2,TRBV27,TGTGCCAGCAGTTTATACACCGGGGATATATATGGCTACACCTTC,CASSLYTGDIYGYTF
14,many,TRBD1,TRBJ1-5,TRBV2,TGTGCCAGCAGCTTGACAGGGGGCAATCAGCCCCAGCATTTT,CASSLTGGNQPQHF
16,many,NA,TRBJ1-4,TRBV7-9,TGTGCCAGCAGCCCAGTAGGGCAGGGTCGTCGGGAAAAACTGTTTTTT,CASSPVGQGRREKLFF
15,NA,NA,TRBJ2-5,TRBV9,TGTGCCAGCAGCCAGCGGAGAGGTACCCAAGAGACCCAGTACTTC,CASSQRRGTQETQYF
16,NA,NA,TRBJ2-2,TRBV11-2,TGTGCCAGCAGCCCCTTGGGGGGGCGGGCTACCGGGGAGCTGTTTTTT,CASSPLGGRATGELFF
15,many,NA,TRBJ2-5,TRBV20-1,TGCAGTGCTAGAGACCCCAGGGGCGTTGAGGAGACCCAGTACTTC,CSARDPRGVEETQYF
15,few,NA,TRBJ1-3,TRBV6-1,TGTGCCAGCAGTGCGACCGATTTCTCTGGAAACACCATATATTTT,CASSATDFSGNTIYF
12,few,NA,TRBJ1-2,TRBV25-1,TGTGCCAGCAGTGAATTCGGAGGCGGCTACACCTTC,CASSEFGGGYTF
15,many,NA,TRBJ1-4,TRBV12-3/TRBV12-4,TGTGCCAGCAGTTTAGGGGAAGCAACTAATGAAAAACTGTTTTTT,CASSLGEATNEKLFF
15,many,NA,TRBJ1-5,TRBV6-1,TGTGCCAGCAGTGAAGTCGAGGGGGATGACCAGCCCCAGCATTTT,CASSEVEGDDQPQHF
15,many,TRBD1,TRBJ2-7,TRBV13,TGTGCCAGCAGCCCCGGGACAGGGATCTCCTACGAGCAGTACTTC,CASSPGTGISYEQYF
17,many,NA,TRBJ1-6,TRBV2,TGTGCCAGCAGAATTAGAAATGTCGCAGGGCCGGATTCACCCCTCCACTTT,CASRIRNVAGPDSPLHF
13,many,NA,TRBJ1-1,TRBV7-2,TGTGCCAGCAGCCGCTCGGGGGGGGAGAGGGCTTTCTTT,CASSRSGGERAFF
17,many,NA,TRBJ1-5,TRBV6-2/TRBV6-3,TGTGCCAGCAGTTCCACCACGCCCAGGTTTCTAGTACAGCCCCAGCATTTT,CASSSTTPRFLVQPQHF
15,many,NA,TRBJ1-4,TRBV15,TGTGCCACCAGCGAAGAGGACCCCACTAATGAAAAACTGTTTTTT,CATSEEDPTNEKLFF
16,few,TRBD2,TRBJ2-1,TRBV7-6,TGTGCCAGCAGCTCTTCACTAGCGGGGTCCCTCGGGGAGCAGTTCTTC,CASSSSLAGSLGEQFF
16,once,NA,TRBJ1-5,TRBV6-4,TGTGCCAGCAGTAAGGTCGGGGGAGGTGGCAATCAGCCCCAGCATTTT,CASSKVGGGGNQPQHF
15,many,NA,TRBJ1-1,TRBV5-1,TGCGCCAGCAGCCCCCAAGGGGTGTTGAACACTGAAGCTTTCTTT,CASSPQGVLNTEAFF
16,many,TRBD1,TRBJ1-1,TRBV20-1,TGCAGTGCTACCCCTGGGGGACAGGGATTGAACACTGAAGCTTTCTTT,CSATPGGQGLNTEAFF
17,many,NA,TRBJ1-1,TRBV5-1,TGCGCCAGCAGCTTTGTATATGCAGGACGGAGGAACACTGAAGCTTTCTTT,CASSFVYAGRRNTEAFF
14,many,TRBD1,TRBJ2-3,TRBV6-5,TGTGCCAGCAGTTACAGGGACAGCCTAGATACGCAGTATTTT,CASSYRDSLDTQYF